The 31 T cell receptor beta chains reported below all come from one sample, sequenced in a study of T cells in localized non-small cell lung cancer (dated by TCRdb to 2020 to 2022). Receptors were amplified or captured by the immunoSEQ multiplex PCR assay. TCRdb re-hosts the immuneACCESS table, in-frame sequences only. Its copies lack some clones; in the studies checked, an unresolved V gene accounts for under half of them, and the cause for the rest is not known. For this sample the table gives around 64,000 clones, of which 80% to 90% were detected only once. The biggest ten clones account for just over 4.5% of the sample. This material consisted of PBMCs, taken before any cancer treatment. The receptors originated from a man aged 40-75 years with stage II lung adenocarcinoma.

The chain's CDR3 is CASSSLDTQYF. Written as DNA, the CDR3 is TGTGCCAGCTCATCGCTCGATACGCAGTATTTT. This rearrangement joins TRBV18 to TRBJ2-3; no definite D call. The germline gives CDR1 KGHSH, CDR2 LQKENI. The germline V and J ends were trimmed by 5 bases and 6 bases, with 6 bases remaining between them. There are 11 residues in the CDR3. The full variable domain, its missing parts supplied by reference TRBV18 and TRBJ2-3, is NAGVMQNPRHLVRRRGQEARLRCSPMKGHSHVYWYRQLPEEGLKFMVYLQKENIIDESGMPKERFSAEFPKEGPSILRIQQVVRGDSAAYFCASSSLDTQYFGPGTRLTVL.

V and J are TRBV11-2 and TRBJ1-1, with D perhaps matching TRBD1 (5 bases). CDR3 length: 16 residues. V shed 1 base and J shed 5 bases, with 17 bases lying between them. The germline gives CDR1 SGHAT, CDR2 FQNNGV. This chain's CDR3 is CASSLVTVRAGTEAFF. CDR3 sequence (DNA): TGTGCCAGCAGCTTAGTGACAGTCCGGGCCGGGACTGAAGCTTTCTTT.

V gene TRBV4-1 combines with J gene TRBJ2-3; D is ambiguous. Germline loops: CDR1 MGHRA, CDR2 YSYEKL. V lost 3 bases, J lost 3 bases, and 10 bases lay in between. This CDR3 contains 14 residues. CDR3 sequence reads: CASSHALSTDTQYF. CDR3 sequence (DNA): TGCGCCAGCAGCCATGCTCTTTCGACAGATACGCAGTATTTT.

The chain couples TRBV30 to TRBJ2-3; 11 bases line up with TRBD2. Germline-derived CDR1 and CDR2 are GTSNPN and SVGIG (reference sequence). With V trimmed by 1 base and J by 0 bases, 18 bases remained unmatched. The CDR3 consists of 21 residues. The CDR3 here is CAWSGGNPEASGRPSTDTQYF. The CDR3 bases are TGTGCCTGGAGTGGGGGGAACCCCGAGGCTAGCGGGAGGCCAAGCACAGATACGCAGTATTTT.

The chain couples TRBV6-5 to TRBJ2-2; the D gene is possibly TRBD2 (6 bases). With 5 bases removed from V and 4 bases from J, the gap between germline ends came to 11 bases. Germline CDR1 reads MNHEY; CDR2 reads SVGAGI. CDR3 length: 14 residues. This chain's CDR3 is CASSTAGGTGELFF. CDR3 in DNA: TGTGCCAGCAGTACCGCCGGGGGCACCGGGGAGCTGTTTTTT.

The chain uses TRBV7-2 and TRBJ1-4; D is possibly TRBD1 (6 bases). Germline loops: CDR1 SGHTA, CDR2 FQGNSA. The germline V and J ends were trimmed by 1 base and 4 bases, with 7 bases remaining between them. This CDR3 is 14 amino acids long. The CDR3 spells CASSLGGHNEKLFF. The CDR3 region has the DNA TGTGCCAGCAGCTTAGGGGGACATAATGAAAAACTGTTTTTT.

The chain carries TRBV4-3 and TRBJ2-1; D not certain. The CDR3 totals 17 residues. V shed 0 bases and J shed 8 bases, with 20 bases lying between them. The germline gives CDR1 LGHNA, CDR2 YSLEER. CDR3 in DNA: TGCGCCAGCAGCCAAGAACATGGATCCTCCTACACCGATGAGCAGTTCTTC. Translated, it gives CASSQEHGSSYTDEQFF.

This clone came up once. The gene calls are TRBV19 and TRBJ1-2; 7 nucleotides agree with TRBD1. Trimming took 3 bases from V and 4 from J; bases not matched to a gene: 2. CDR1 and CDR2 from the germline V gene are LNHDA and SQIVND (reference sequence). The CDR3 consists of 13 residues. The chain's CDR3 is CASSIGTAYGYTF. The CDR3 coding sequence is TGTGCCAGTAGTATCGGGACAGCCTATGGCTACACCTTC. Using reference TRBV19 and TRBJ1-2 for the parts outside the CDR3, the full variable domain is DGGITQSPKYLFRKEGQNVTLSCEQNLNHDAMYWYRQDPGQGLRLIYYSQIVNDFQKGDIAEGYSVSREKKESFPLTVTSAQKNPTAFYLCASSIGTAYGYTFGSGTRLTVV.

This clone was observed once. One junction end disagrees with the germline gene, perhaps due to a read error. The genes are TRBV29-1 and TRBJ1-5, with D perhaps TRBD1 (5 bases). This CDR3 has 13 residues. The germline gives CDR1 SQVTM, CDR2 ANQGSEA. The CDR3: CSVSQGGKQPQHF. The CDR3 nucleotides read TGCAGCGTTTCTCAGGGTGGCAAGCAGCCCCAGCATTTT.

This clone appeared a single time. This chain uses TRBV28 with TRBJ2-3; 16 bases match TRBD2. CDR1 MDHEN and CDR2 SYDVKM come from the germline V gene. CDR3 length: 17 residues. The J segment lost 4 bases and the V segment lost 6 bases, leaving 7 bases of the junction unmatched. This CDR3 reads CASSPGLAGGSADTQYF. In DNA form, the CDR3 reads TGTGCCAGCAGCCCGGGACTAGCGGGAGGGTCCGCAGATACGCAGTATTTT. The full variable domain, completed using reference TRBV28 and TRBJ2-3, is DVKVTQSSRYLVKRTGEKVFLECVQDMDHENMFWYRQDPGLGLRLIYFSYDVKMKEKGDIPEGYSVSREKKERFSLILESASTNQTSMYLCASSPGLAGGSADTQYFGPGTRLTVL.

The chain links TRBV27 to TRBJ2-5, with D tentatively TRBD1 (5 bases). V lost 4 bases, J lost 1 base, and 10 bases lay in between. Germline V gives CDR1 MNHEY, CDR2 SMNVEV (reference sequence). This CDR3 contains 14 residues. The CDR3 bases are TGTGCCAGCAGTTCCGACAGTTTCCAAGAGACCCAGTACTTC. Its protein product is CASSSDSFQETQYF.

This clone was seen once. This CDR3 reads CASSQGLAVINEQYF. The CDR3 DNA sequence: TGCGCCAGCAGCCAGGGACTAGCGGTTATTAACGAGCAGTACTTC. The V and J genes are TRBV4-1 and TRBJ2-7; 11 bases are shared with TRBD2. The CDR3 contains 15 residues. Germline V gene sequence: CDR1 MGHRA, CDR2 YSYEKL. V was pared by 3 bases and J by 5 bases, with 6 bases of the junction left unmatched.

The V gene is TRBV9, the J gene TRBJ2-1; D uncertain. The CDR3 runs to 13 residues. The germline V gene encodes CDR1 SGDLS and CDR2 YYNGEE. Trimming cost V 0 bases and J 9 bases, with 10 bases left between them. Here the CDR3 reads CASSVVPRGEQFF. The CDR3 bases are TGTGCCAGCAGCGTAGTGCCCAGAGGTGAGCAGTTCTTC.

The chain links TRBV6-6 to TRBJ1-5; possibly TRBD1 for D (5 bases). The CDR3 contains 15 residues. Trimming stripped 4 bases from V and 3 bases from J, with 13 bases between. Germline assignment: CDR1 MNHNY and CDR2 SVGAGI (reference sequence). The CDR3 DNA reads as TGTGCCAGCAGTTTCGGGGCCACCCCCAATCAGCCCCAGCATTTT. Its translation: CASSFGATPNQPQHF.

The CDR3 nucleotides are TGTGCCAGCACCCATGGTGGGGACAGGGCCCACAATGAGCAGTTCTTC. Translated, it gives CASTHGGDRAHNEQFF. The genes are TRBV5-5 and TRBJ2-1; 9 bases agree with TRBD1. Germline assignment: CDR1 SGHKS and CDR2 YYEKEE (reference sequence). V trimming: 6 bases; J trimming: 5 bases; junction bases outside the gene matches: 12. This CDR3 is 16 amino acids long.

The table lists this clone with a few counts. The V call is TRBV21-1, the J call TRBJ2-2; the table's TRBD2 call for D was not verified on the DNA. TRBV21-1 corresponds to a pseudogene. The length of the CDR3 is 14 residues. CDR3 region: CASSKEGTDGELFF. CDR3 DNA: TGTGCCAGCAGCAAGGAGGGAACAGACGGGGAGCTGTTTTTT.

The chain recombines TRBV15 with TRBJ2-3; 7 nucleotides line up with TRBD2. Per germline, CDR1 LNHNV and CDR2 YYDKDF (reference sequence). V lost 5 bases, J lost 4 bases, and 12 bases stayed unmatched. The CDR3 has 16 residues. CDR3: CATSPLGGSMADTQYF. The CDR3 DNA reads as TGTGCCACCAGCCCCCTGGGCGGGAGTATGGCAGATACGCAGTATTTT. Full variable domain (missing parts from reference TRBV15 and TRBJ2-3): DAMVIQNPRYQVTQFGKPVTLSCSQTLNHNVMYWYQQKSSQAPKLLFHYYDKDFNNEADTPDNFQSRRPNTSFCFLDIRSPGLGDTAMYLCATSPLGGSMADTQYFGPGTRLTVL.

This clone was seen more than once but under ten times. The chain is built from TRBV4-2 and TRBJ1-2, with 7 positions matching TRBD1. Losses at the gene ends were 2 bases for V and 3 bases for J; bases not matched to a gene: 3. The CDR3 is made up of 14 amino acids. CDR1 is LGHNA, CDR2 YNFKEQ, per germline. The CDR3, as DNA: TGTGCCAGCAGCCAACCTACAGGGGACTATGGCTACACCTTC. Translation gives CASSQPTGDYGYTF.

The chain uses TRBV5-5 and TRBJ1-1, with D possibly being TRBD1 (5 bases). CDR3 length equals 12 residues. Trimming shortened V by 2 bases and J by 10 bases, and 12 bases separated the two germline ends. The germline gives CDR1 SGHKS, CDR2 YYEKEE (reference sequence). CDR3 DNA: TGTGCCAGCAGCTTCCTCCAGGGCGGAGCTTTCTTT. It encodes CASSFLQGGAFF.

This clone was observed once. The rearrangement links TRBV4-1 to TRBJ2-2, with D tentatively TRBD1 (6 bases). The CDR3 extends over 15 amino acids. Per germline, CDR1 MGHRA and CDR2 YSYEKL. Trimming cost V 5 bases and J 2 bases, with 12 bases left between them. The CDR3 coding sequence is TGCGCCAGCAGCAGACAGGACCTAAACACCGGGGAGCTGTTTTTT. Protein product: CASSRQDLNTGELFF.

This chain links TRBV19 with TRBJ2-4, with TRBD1 matching 7 bases. Germline CDR1 and CDR2: LNHDA and SQIVND (reference sequence). The CDR3 has 14 residues. The trim removed 4 bases at V and 8 bases at J, leaving 8 bases unmatched. CDR3 bases: TGTGCCAGTAGTAAAGAGGGGGCGCGGGACATTCAGTACTTC. Translation gives CASSKEGARDIQYF.

The chain combines TRBV7-2 with TRBJ1-1, with 7 bases aligning to TRBD1. With V trimmed by 5 bases and J by 8 bases, 11 bases remained unmatched. The CDR3 length is 14 residues. Germline V gives CDR1 SGHTA, CDR2 FQGNSA. In DNA, the CDR3 is TGTGCCAGCAGCCCTGAGACAGGGAAATTGGAAGCTTTCTTT. This translates into CASSPETGKLEAFF.

This chain uses TRBV11-3 with TRBJ2-7, with 7 bases identical to TRBD1. CDR3 length equals 14 residues. Germline values: CDR1 SGHNT, CDR2 YENEEA. Trimming removed 5 bases from V and 2 bases from J; junction bases left unmatched: 6. The CDR3 DNA reads TGTGCCAGCAGCCCCCGGGACAGTACCTACGAGCAGTACTTC. This translates into CASSPRDSTYEQYF.

This clone was counted between two and nine times. This chain uses TRBV2 with TRBJ2-3; D not resolved. V lost 5 bases, J lost 0 bases, and 6 bases lay in between. The CDR3 loop spans 13 amino acids. Germline CDR1 and CDR2: SNHLY and FYNNEI. The CDR3 DNA is TGTGCCAGCAGTTTGACGAGCACAGATACGCAGTATTTT. This encodes CASSLTSTDTQYF.

The J gene is TRBJ1-1, the V gene TRBV28, with D hard to call. This CDR3 region has 14 residues. Trimming cost V 3 bases and J 5 bases, with 13 bases left between them. Germline assignment: CDR1 MDHEN and CDR2 SYDVKM. CDR3 sequence reads: CASSFGAPGTEAFF. CDR3 DNA sequence: TGTGCCAGCAGTTTCGGCGCTCCGGGGACTGAAGCTTTCTTT.

The chain combines TRBV6-5 with TRBJ2-7; D possibly uses TRBD1 or TRBD2 (5 bases each). CDR3 length: 14 amino acids. In germline, CDR1 is MNHEY, CDR2 SVGAGI. V lost 0 bases and J 2 bases, leaving 8 bases between the germline ends. The CDR3 sequence is CASSYSEGTYEQYF. The CDR3 DNA is TGTGCCAGCAGTTACTCCGAGGGGACCTACGAGCAGTACTTC.

This clone was observed a single time. The V gene is TRBV7-2, the J gene TRBJ2-2; D may match TRBD1 or TRBD2 (6 bases each). Trimming pared 8 bases from V and 6 bases from J, leaving 25 bases between. The germline CDR1 and CDR2 sequences are SGHTA and FQGNSA. CDR3 length equals 17 residues. Here the CDR3 DNA reads TGTGCCAGCCTCCCGGGGGCCCAATCCTCGATCTCCGGGGAGCTGTTTTTT. The encoded protein is CASLPGAQSSISGELFF.

The chain has TRBV30 and TRBJ2-7, with 9 bases lining up with TRBD1. After removal of 4 bases from V and 2 bases from J, the junction contained 6 bases not matched to a gene. The CDR3 totals 14 residues. CDR1 is GTSNPN and CDR2 is SVGIG in the germline V gene (reference sequence). The CDR3 spells CAWTLRDRAYEQYF. CDR3 nucleotides: TGTGCCTGGACCCTCCGGGACAGGGCCTACGAGCAGTACTTC.

The chain has TRBV4-3 and TRBJ1-1; D gene unclear. Looked up from germline, CDR1 is LGHNA and CDR2 is YSLEER. V dropped 1 base and J dropped 0 bases, with 12 bases sitting between them. The CDR3 is made up of 16 amino acids. The CDR3 reads CASSQGTVSMNTEAFF. The DNA of the CDR3 is TGCGCCAGCAGCCAAGGGACGGTTTCGATGAACACTGAAGCTTTCTTT.

This clone was seen a few times. V gene TRBV27 combines with J gene TRBJ1-1; weak D call: TRBD1 (6 bases). Trimming removed 8 bases from V and 10 bases from J, with 26 bases in between. The CDR3 loop spans 15 amino acids. CDR1 MNHEY and CDR2 SMNVEV come from the germline V gene (reference sequence). The CDR3 reads CASLRLEGGKSRAFF. CDR3 in DNA: TGTGCCAGCTTACGTCTGGAGGGGGGCAAGAGTAGAGCTTTCTTT.

For the CDR3, the DNA is TGCGCCAGCAGCCAAGATGGGCGGACAATACTCTACAATGAGCAGTTCTTC. The encoded protein is CASSQDGRTILYNEQFF. This chain connects TRBV4-1 to TRBJ2-1; the D gene is possibly TRBD1 (5 bases). Germline assignment: CDR1 MGHRA and CDR2 YSYEKL. This CDR3 has 17 amino acids. Trimming pared 0 bases from V and 3 bases from J, leaving 15 bases between.